These 3 T cell receptor beta chains share one sample of origin, sequenced in a study of persistence of HIV-infected CD4 T cells. These receptors have no identified antigens. Nonspecific anti-CD3/anti-CD28 bead stimulation represents the broad CD4+ T cell repertoire. Sorting of responding CD4+ T cells relied on upregulated CD40 ligand together with CD69. This was the immunoSEQ version 4 assay in survey mode. TCRdb's table, derived via immunoSEQ multiplex PCR, lists solely in-frame clones and lacks some. Among about 45,000 clones listed, about 88% were seen once. This sample comprised CD4+ T cells sorted from PBMCs after roughly 18-hour stimulation, obtained from a patient who received antiretroviral therapy. Source of these receptors: an adult woman with HIV who was CMV-seropositive.

This clone has only one observation. This chain joins TRBV27 and TRBJ2-1, with 12 bases fitting TRBD2. The CDR3 is 15 amino acids. Germline CDR1 is MNHEY and CDR2 is SMNVEV (reference sequence). The V gene end was trimmed by 7 bases and the J gene end by 4 bases; junction bases not matched to a gene: 5. CDR3 bases: TGTGCCAGCACCCTGACTAGCGGGGGATACAATGAGCAGTTCTTC. Protein: CASTLTSGGYNEQFF.

This rearrangement joins TRBV7-2 to TRBJ1-1, with D maybe TRBD1 (5 bases). Germline V gives CDR1 SGHTA, CDR2 FQGNSA. V dropped 6 bases and J dropped 6 bases, with 20 bases sitting between them. This CDR3 spans 15 amino acids. CDR3 in DNA: TGTGCCAGCAGTCCTACCCCGGGACGAATATCTGAAGCTTTCTTT. This codes for CASSPTPGRISEAFF.

This clone was detected a few times. The chain carries TRBV4-1 and TRBJ1-1; no clear D gene. The CDR3 runs to 15 residues. V shed 5 bases and J shed 1 base, with 14 bases lying between them. Per the germline V gene, CDR1 is MGHRA and CDR2 is YSYEKL. The CDR3 nucleotides read TGCGCCAGCAGCTCAATGGCAGGCAGGAACACTGAAGCTTTCTTT. Translation: CASSSMAGRNTEAFF.